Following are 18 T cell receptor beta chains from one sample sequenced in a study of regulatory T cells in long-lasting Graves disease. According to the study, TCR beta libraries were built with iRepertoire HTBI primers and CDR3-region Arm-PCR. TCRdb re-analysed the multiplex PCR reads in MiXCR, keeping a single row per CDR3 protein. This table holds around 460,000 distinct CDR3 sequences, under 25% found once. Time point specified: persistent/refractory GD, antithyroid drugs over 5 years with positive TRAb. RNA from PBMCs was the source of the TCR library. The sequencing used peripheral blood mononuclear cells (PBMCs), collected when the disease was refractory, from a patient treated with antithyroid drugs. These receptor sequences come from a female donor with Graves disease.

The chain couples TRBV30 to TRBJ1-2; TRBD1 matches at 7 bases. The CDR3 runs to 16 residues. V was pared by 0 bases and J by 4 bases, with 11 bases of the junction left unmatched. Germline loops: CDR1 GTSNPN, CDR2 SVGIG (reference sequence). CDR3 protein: CAWSVQGSDFFYGYTF. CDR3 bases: TGTGCCTGGAGTGTACAGGGGTCGGACTTCTTCTATGGCTACACCTTC.

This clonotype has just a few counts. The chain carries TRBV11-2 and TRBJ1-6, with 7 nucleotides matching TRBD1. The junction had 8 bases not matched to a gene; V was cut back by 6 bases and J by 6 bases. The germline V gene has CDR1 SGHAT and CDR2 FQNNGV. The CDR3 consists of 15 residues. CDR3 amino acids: CASRKYRGINSPLHF. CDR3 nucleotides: TGTGCCAGCAGAAAATACAGGGGAATTAATTCACCCCTCCACTTT. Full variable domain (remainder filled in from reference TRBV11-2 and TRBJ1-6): EAGVAQSPRYKIIEKRQSVAFWCNPISGHATLYWYQQILGQGPKLLIQFQNNGVVDDSQLPKDRFSAERLKGVDSTLKIQPAKLEDSAVYLCASRKYRGINSPLHFGNGTRLTVT.

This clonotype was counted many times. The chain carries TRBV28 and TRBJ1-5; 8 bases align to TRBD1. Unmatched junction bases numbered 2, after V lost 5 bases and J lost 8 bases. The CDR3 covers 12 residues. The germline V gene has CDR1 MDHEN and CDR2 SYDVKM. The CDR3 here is CASSQQGEPQHF. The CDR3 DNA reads TGTGCCAGCAGTCAACAGGGGGAGCCCCAGCATTTT.

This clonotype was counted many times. CDR3 region: CASSLGAGTQETQYF. In DNA form, the CDR3 reads TGTGCCAGCAGCTTAGGCGCAGGGACTCAAGAGACCCAGTACTTC. V and J are TRBV7-2 and TRBJ2-5; perhaps TRBD2 as D (6 bases). V dropped 1 base and J dropped 2 bases, with 11 bases sitting between them. Germline-derived CDR1 and CDR2 are SGHTA and FQGNSA. This CDR3 spans 15 amino acids.

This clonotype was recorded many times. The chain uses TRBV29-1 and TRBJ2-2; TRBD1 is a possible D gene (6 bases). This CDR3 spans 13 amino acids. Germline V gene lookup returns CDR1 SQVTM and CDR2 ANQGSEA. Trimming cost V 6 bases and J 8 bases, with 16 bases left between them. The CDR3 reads CSVRRQELGELFF. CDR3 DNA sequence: TGCAGCGTCCGTAGACAGGAGTTAGGGGAGCTGTTTTTT.

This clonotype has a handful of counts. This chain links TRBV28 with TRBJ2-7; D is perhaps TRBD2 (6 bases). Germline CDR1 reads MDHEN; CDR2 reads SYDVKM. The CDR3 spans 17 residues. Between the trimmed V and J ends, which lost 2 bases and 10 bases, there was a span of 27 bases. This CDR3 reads CASSLPGPNGGLYGQYF. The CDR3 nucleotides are TGTGCCAGCAGTTTACCGGGTCCTAACGGCGGACTATACGGCCAGTACTTC.

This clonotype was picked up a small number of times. The CDR3 region has the DNA TGTGCCAGCAGCCCCTCAGGGACAGGGTATGAAAAACTGTTTTTT. Translating gives CASSPSGTGYEKLFF. This sequence joins TRBV3-1 and TRBJ1-4; 9 nucleotides agree with TRBD1. The trim removed 4 bases at V and 6 bases at J, leaving 6 bases unmatched. The CDR3 covers 15 residues. The V gene's germline CDR1 is LGHDT and CDR2 YNNKEL (reference sequence). Full variable domain (outside the CDR3, taken from reference TRBV3-1 and TRBJ1-4): DTAVSQTPKYLVTQMGNDKSIKCEQNLGHDTMYWYKQDSKKFLKIMFSYNNKELIINETVPNRFSPKSPDKAHLNLHINSLELGDSAVYFCASSPSGTGYEKLFFGSGTQLSVL.

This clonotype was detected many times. The CDR3 sequence: CASTYGIGGISNTEAFF. CDR3 sequence (DNA): TGTGCCAGCACCTACGGCATAGGGGGTATTTCGAACACTGAAGCTTTCTTT. V usage is TRBV6-1 and J usage is TRBJ1-1; D is perhaps TRBD1 (6 bases). The CDR3 length is 17 residues. Germline-derived CDR1 and CDR2 are MNHNS and SASEGT. V lost 7 bases and J lost 1, with 22 bases in between.

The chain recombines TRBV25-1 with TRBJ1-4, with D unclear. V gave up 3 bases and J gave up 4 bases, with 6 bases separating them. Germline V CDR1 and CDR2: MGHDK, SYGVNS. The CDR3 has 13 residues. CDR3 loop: CASSDDVNEKLFF. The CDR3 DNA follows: TGTGCCAGCAGTGACGACGTTAATGAAAAACTGTTTTTT.

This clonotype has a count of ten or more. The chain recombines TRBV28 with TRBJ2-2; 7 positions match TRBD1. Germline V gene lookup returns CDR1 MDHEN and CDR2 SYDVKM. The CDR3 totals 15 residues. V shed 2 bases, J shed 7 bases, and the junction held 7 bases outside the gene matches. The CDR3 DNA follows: TGTGCCAGCAGTTTAGAGGGGGCGGTCTACGGGGAGCTGTTTTTT. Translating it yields CASSLEGAVYGELFF.

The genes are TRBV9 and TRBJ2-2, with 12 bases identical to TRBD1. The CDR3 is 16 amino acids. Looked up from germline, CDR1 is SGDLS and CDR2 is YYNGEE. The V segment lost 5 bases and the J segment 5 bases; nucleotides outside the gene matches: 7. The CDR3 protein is CASRDPGQGATGELFF. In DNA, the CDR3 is TGTGCCAGCAGGGATCCGGGACAGGGGGCGACCGGGGAGCTGTTTTTT.

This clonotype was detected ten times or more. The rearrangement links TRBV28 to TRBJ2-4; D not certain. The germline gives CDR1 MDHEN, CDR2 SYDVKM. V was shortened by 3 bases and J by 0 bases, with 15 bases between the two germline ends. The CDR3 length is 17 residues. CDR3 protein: CASSFRAARSAKNIQYF. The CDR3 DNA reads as TGTGCCAGCAGTTTCCGTGCGGCGCGTTCAGCCAAAAACATTCAGTACTTC.

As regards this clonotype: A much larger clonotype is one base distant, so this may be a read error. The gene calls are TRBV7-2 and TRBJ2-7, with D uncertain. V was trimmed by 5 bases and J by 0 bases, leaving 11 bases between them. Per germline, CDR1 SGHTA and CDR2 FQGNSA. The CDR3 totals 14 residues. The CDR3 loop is CASSTHSSSYEQYF. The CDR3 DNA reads TGTGCCAGCAGCACTCACAGCAGCTCCTACGAGCAGTACTTC.

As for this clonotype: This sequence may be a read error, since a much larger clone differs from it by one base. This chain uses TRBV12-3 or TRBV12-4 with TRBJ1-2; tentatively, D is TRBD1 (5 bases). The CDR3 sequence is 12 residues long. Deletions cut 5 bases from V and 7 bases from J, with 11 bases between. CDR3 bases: TGTGCCAGCAGTCCAGGGAGTGCTGGCTACACCTTC. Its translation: CASSPGSAGYTF.

The CDR3 sequence: CSVLVDTEAFF. In nucleotides, the CDR3 is TGCAGCGTTCTAGTTGACACTGAAGCTTTCTTT. This chain uses TRBV29-1 with TRBJ1-1; D gene ambiguous. This CDR3 contains 11 residues. V was trimmed by 5 bases and J by 3 bases, leaving 7 bases between them. Looked up from germline, CDR1 is SQVTM and CDR2 is ANQGSEA.

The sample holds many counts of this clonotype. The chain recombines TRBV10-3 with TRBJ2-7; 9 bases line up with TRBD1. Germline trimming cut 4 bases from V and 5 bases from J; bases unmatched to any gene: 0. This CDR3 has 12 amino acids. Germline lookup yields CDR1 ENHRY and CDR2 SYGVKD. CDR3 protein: CAISGTGDEQYF. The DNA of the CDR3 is TGTGCCATCAGTGGGACAGGGGACGAGCAGTACTTC.

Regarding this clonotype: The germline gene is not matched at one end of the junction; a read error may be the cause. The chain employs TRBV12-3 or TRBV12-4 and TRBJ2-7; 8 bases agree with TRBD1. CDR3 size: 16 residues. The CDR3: CASSRLPGTGSYEQYF. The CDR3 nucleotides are TGCGCCAGCAGCCGCCTTCCCGGGACAGGCTCCTACGAGCAGTACTTC.

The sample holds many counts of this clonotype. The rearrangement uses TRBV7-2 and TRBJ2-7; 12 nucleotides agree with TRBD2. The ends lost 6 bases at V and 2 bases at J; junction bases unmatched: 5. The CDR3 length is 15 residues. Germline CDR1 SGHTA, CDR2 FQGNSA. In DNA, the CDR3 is TGTGCCAGCAGTTCGACTAGCGGGGGTACCTACGAGCAGTACTTC. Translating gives CASSSTSGGTYEQYF.